The TCR beta chain described here comes from a study of CD8+ T cells in alopecia areata. Study-level information: A regimen of oral tofacitinib, 5 to 10 mg twice daily, was given to treated patients. The study, taken as a whole, reports: Affected lesional scalp, above all in alopecia totalis/universalis, was more clonal than normal scalp.

Specified treatment: oral pan-JAK inhibitor, 5-10 mg twice daily. Patients with alopecia areata provided lesional scalp punch biopsies as well as peripheral blood. A remark on this clone: The antigen is unknown.

cDNA serving as the sequencing template came from extracted, reverse transcribed RNA. Profiled with immunoSEQ multiplex PCR; TCRdb holds only in-frame clones, not every one. This table has roughly 210,000 clones, around two fifths appearing once. The CDR3 contains 14 residues. After removal of 10 bases from V and 5 bases from J, the junction contained 7 bases not matched to a gene. Per the germline V gene, CDR1 is SNHLY and CDR2 is FYNNEI. V is TRBV2 and J is TRBJ2-5; 13 bases map to TRBD2. This sample comprised CD4+ T cells sorted from blood, obtained at roughly week 36, from a patient treated with tofacitinib. This clonotype originated in a human donor with alopecia areata. The CDR3 region has the DNA TGTGCCATCAGAACTAGCGGGAGGGGTGAGACCCAGTACTTC. Translated, it gives CAIRTSGRGETQYF.